The present TCR beta chain was sequenced within a study of T cells in Graves' hyperthyroidism and ophthalmopathy. The CDR3 loop spans 15 amino acids. Trimming removed 6 bases from V and 8 bases from J; junction bases left unmatched: 10. The source material, RNA transcripts, was used to amplify TCR beta CDR3 regions. Carried out on the TCR CDR3, a first-round RT-PCR used the HTBI primer set. TCRdb redid the calling of the multiplex PCR reads with MiXCR, one entry per CDR3 protein. The top ten hold 9.5% to 13% of the sample, which has some 740,000 distinct CDR3 sequences, approximately 15% seen once. Researchers defined stable Graves' hyperthyroidism as no ophthalmopathy progression within 18 months. PBMCs came from around 9.7 ml fresh peripheral blood.

This clonotype was sampled from a woman aged 18-30 years with Graves' hyperthyroidism. J is TRBJ2-1 and V is TRBV12-3 or TRBV12-4; TRBD2 agrees at 10 bases. The sample was blood. CDR3 loop: CASSPGTSANYEQFF. CDR3 coding DNA: TGTGCCAGCAGCCCAGGGACTAGCGCGAACTATGAGCAGTTCTTC.